The TCR beta chain described here comes from a study of blood T cell repertoires in COVID-19. TCRdb keeps only in-frame clones here, not all; method: immunoSEQ multiplex PCR. This sample has over 50,000 clones, with around 86% found just once. There are 18 residues in the CDR3. Germline CDR1 and CDR2: SGHRS and YFSETQ. Trimming took 0 bases from V and 3 from J; bases not matched to a gene: 12. The chain recombines TRBV5-1 with TRBJ2-3; 8 nucleotides line up with TRBD2. This clonotype was sampled from a human donor in a cohort sampled during active COVID-19. Sequenced sample: peripheral blood. The CDR3 DNA reads as TGCGCCAGCAGCTTGGCCGAGGCTAGCGGGTACCTGACAGATACGCAGTATTTT. The encoded protein is CASSLAEASGYLTDTQYF.